The 11 T cell receptor beta chains presented below share a single source sample, sequenced in a study of early T cells in non-severe SARS-CoV-2 infection. A single record per CDR3 protein comes from TCRdb applying MiXCR to the 5' RACE reads. Here the sample spans about 26,000 distinct CDR3 sequences, roughly 4.4% being singletons. The sample consisted of whole blood. These receptors were taken from an adult who was a healthcare worker with PCR-confirmed SARS-CoV-2 infection or an uninfected control (not recorded which).

There are many counts of this clonotype. The chain uses TRBV12-3 or TRBV12-4 and TRBJ2-1, with D hard to call. Deletions cut 3 bases from V and 8 bases from J, with 5 bases between. The CDR3 totals 11 residues. The DNA for the CDR3 is TGTGCCAGCAGTTTTTTGGATGAGCAGTTCTTC. Translation gives CASSFLDEQFF.

This clonotype was found many times. The chain joins TRBV5-1 to TRBJ1-1; D ambiguous. The CDR3 sequence is 13 residues long. Germline V gives CDR1 SGHRS, CDR2 YFSETQ. Deletions cut 0 bases from V and 6 bases from J, with 9 bases between. Written as DNA, the CDR3 is TGCGCCAGCAGCTTGGTGGGGAGATCTGAAGCTTTCTTT. Amino acids: CASSLVGRSEAFF.

In its sample, this clonotype was seen many times. The CDR3 region is CASYKGAPAYGYTF. The CDR3 nucleotides read TGTGCCAGCTATAAGGGGGCTCCGGCCTATGGCTACACCTTC. This rearrangement joins TRBV19 to TRBJ1-2; 7 nucleotides match TRBD1. This CDR3 has 14 residues. CDR1 is LNHDA, CDR2 SQIVND, per germline (reference sequence). With V trimmed by 9 bases and J by 4 bases, 11 bases remained unmatched.

This clonotype appeared many times. This rearrangement joins TRBV6-4 to TRBJ2-5, with TRBD1 matching 10 bases. Germline trimming cut 3 bases from V and 4 bases from J; bases unmatched to any gene: 2. Germline-derived CDR1 and CDR2 are MRHNA and SNTAGT. The CDR3 is made up of 14 amino acids. CDR3: CASSETGGAETQYF. Written as DNA, the CDR3 is TGTGCCAGCAGTGAGACAGGGGGCGCAGAGACCCAGTACTTC.

This clonotype showed up many times. The V call is TRBV24-1, the J call TRBJ2-1; 7 bases match TRBD2. The germline gives CDR1 KGHDR, CDR2 SFDVKD. V was clipped by 10 bases and J by 3 bases; unmatched bases: 5. CDR3 length: 13 amino acids. This CDR3 is CATLGEGYNEQFF. Written as DNA, the CDR3 is TGTGCCACTCTGGGGGAGGGCTACAATGAGCAGTTCTTC.

The chain carries TRBV6-6 and TRBJ2-5, with D maybe TRBD2 (7 bases). The CDR3 has 14 residues. V lost 10 bases to trimming and J lost 4 bases, with 19 bases between them. Germline V lookup: CDR1 MNHNY, CDR2 SVGAGI (reference sequence). The CDR3 region has the DNA TGTGCCACCACCAACGGAGGGGGGGGAGAGACCCAGTACTTC. It is translated as CATTNGGGGETQYF.

At least ten counts were recorded for this clonotype. The chain combines TRBV6-2 or TRBV6-3 with TRBJ2-7, with 8 bases lining up with TRBD2. The CDR3 runs to 15 residues. Germline V gives CDR1 MNHEY, CDR2 SVGEGT. J gave up 4 bases and V 7 bases, and 12 bases lay outside the gene matches. CDR3 sequence (DNA): TGTGCCAGCATCCGCTCGGGAGGGCCTCGTTACGAGCAGTACTTC. Protein: CASIRSGGPRYEQYF.

This clonotype came up many times. V gene TRBV20-1 combines with J gene TRBJ1-3, with TRBD1 as a possible D gene (5 bases). Between the trimmed V and J ends, which lost 0 bases and 6 bases, there was a span of 24 bases. Per the germline V gene, CDR1 is DFQATT and CDR2 is SNEGSKA (reference sequence). This CDR3 is 18 amino acids long. The DNA for the CDR3 is TGCAGTGCTAGAGATCCGCAGGGCATTGGCCGGAGTGAAAACACCATATATTTT. This codes for CSARDPQGIGRSENTIYF.

This clonotype has ten or more counts. V usage is TRBV20-1 and J usage is TRBJ2-7; 8 bases line up with TRBD2. Germline CDR1 reads DFQATT; CDR2 reads SNEGSKA (reference sequence). The V segment lost 0 bases and the J segment 5 bases; nucleotides outside the gene matches: 6. The CDR3 runs 14 residues. CDR3 nucleotide sequence: TGCAGTGCTAGAGATCGAACGGGAGGGAACGAGCAGTACTTC. Protein: CSARDRTGGNEQYF.

By share, this clonotype counts as medium-sized (0.01 to 0.1%). CDR3 in amino acids: CASSVVGPGQAGDNEQFF. The DNA for the CDR3 is TGTGCCAGCAGCGTAGTGGGACCCGGACAGGCGGGGGACAATGAGCAGTTCTTC. The chain couples TRBV7-6 to TRBJ2-1; D possibly uses TRBD1 or TRBD2 (7 bases each). V was cut by 5 bases and J by 5 bases, with 25 bases left in between. Germline CDR1 SGHVS, CDR2 FNYEAQ. The CDR3 extends over 18 amino acids.

This clonotype was observed at least ten times. V and J are TRBV6-5 and TRBJ1-2; D is undetermined. Trimming took 11 bases from V and 0 from J, leaving 10 bases between them. Germline-derived CDR1 and CDR2 are MNHEY and SVGAGI. The CDR3 consists of 12 residues. The CDR3 nucleotides read TGTGCCGCCAGGAGCTCTAACTATGGCTACACCTTC. This gives the protein CAARSSNYGYTF.